One and the same sample provided the 17 T cell receptor beta chains below, sequenced in a study of CD8 T cells in ankylosing spondylitis. MiXCR, applied by TCRdb to the 5' RACE reads, yields one record per CDR3 protein. The repertoire holds 250,000 to 350,000 distinct CDR3 sequences, with 20% as singletons. Specimen: blood, either unsorted or a sorted T cell fraction (not recorded which). The source is a female donor with ankylosing spondylitis or in good health (not recorded which).

The chain combines TRBV7-2 with TRBJ1-2, with 7 bases aligning to TRBD1. CDR1 and CDR2 (germline): SGHTA, FQGNSA. The trim removed 5 bases at V and 2 bases at J, leaving 8 bases unmatched. This CDR3 comprises 15 residues. The CDR3 bases are TGTGCCAGCAGCATTCGGGACAGCGTAAACTATGGCTACACCTTC. Translated: CASSIRDSVNYGYTF. Based on the CDR3 plus reference TRBV7-2 and TRBJ1-2, the full variable domain is GAGVSQSPSNKVTEKGKDVELRCDPISGHTALYWYRQSLGQGLEFLIYFQGNSAPDKSGLPSDRFSAERTGGSVSTLTIQRTQQEDSAVYLCASSIRDSVNYGYTFGSGTRLTVV.

The table lists this clonotype with a few counts. This chain joins TRBV9 and TRBJ2-1; a possible D gene is TRBD2 (5 bases). Looked up from germline, CDR1 is SGDLS and CDR2 is YYNGEE. V was clipped by 0 bases and J by 6 bases, with 10 bases between them. The CDR3 covers 14 residues. The CDR3: CASSVGTVLNEQFF. The CDR3 bases are TGTGCCAGCAGCGTAGGGACTGTGCTCAATGAGCAGTTCTTC.

This clonotype was detected only a few times. V is TRBV6-2 or TRBV6-3 and J is TRBJ2-5, with no clear D. The V gene lost 5 bases and the J gene lost 7 bases, with 8 bases spanning the gap. From germline, CDR1 is MNHEY and CDR2 SVGEGT. There are 11 residues in the CDR3. This CDR3 reads CASSPDWTQYF. DNA for the CDR3: TGTGCCAGCAGTCCAGACTGGACCCAGTACTTC.

This clonotype was counted between two and nine times. The chain is built from TRBV27 and TRBJ1-1; unclear D gene. V lost 5 bases and J lost 1, with 17 bases in between. Germline CDR1 MNHEY, CDR2 SMNVEV (reference sequence). The CDR3 runs 16 residues. The CDR3 bases are TGTGCCAGCAGTCGGACGGGTTTCGTTGGGAACACTGAAGCTTTCTTT. This codes for CASSRTGFVGNTEAFF.

The chain employs TRBV6-1 and TRBJ1-3; 9 nucleotides line up with TRBD1. The V segment lost 6 bases and the J segment 4 bases; nucleotides outside the gene matches: 7. Germline V lookup: CDR1 MNHNS, CDR2 SASEGT. The CDR3 contains 15 residues. CDR3 sequence reads: CASRPTGGSGNTIYF. The CDR3 nucleotides are TGTGCCAGCAGACCAACAGGGGGCTCCGGAAACACCATATATTTT.

This clonotype was seen only a few times. This chain's CDR3 is CASSALGGPNNEQFF. The CDR3 DNA is TGTGCCAGCAGTGCCCTCGGAGGGCCGAACAATGAGCAGTTCTTC. The rearrangement uses TRBV6-2 or TRBV6-3 and TRBJ2-1, with D possibly matching TRBD2 (6 bases). The V gene lost 5 bases and the J gene lost 5 bases, with 16 bases spanning the gap. In germline, CDR1 is MNHEY, CDR2 SVGEGT. This CDR3 contains 15 residues.

V usage is TRBV11-2 and J usage is TRBJ2-3; D remains ambiguous. Germline CDR1 SGHAT, CDR2 FQNNGV. V shed 0 bases and J shed 7 bases, with 5 bases lying between them. This CDR3 comprises 12 residues. The CDR3 region has the DNA TGTGCCAGCAGCTTAGAGTCGTATACGCAGTATTTT. Protein product: CASSLESYTQYF.

This clonotype has just a few counts. The gene calls are TRBV27 and TRBJ2-1; no clear D gene. V was trimmed by 7 bases and J by 1 base, leaving 14 bases between them. There are 15 residues in the CDR3. Per germline, CDR1 MNHEY and CDR2 SMNVEV (reference sequence). CDR3 region: CASKLGGSSYNEQFF. CDR3 nucleotides: TGTGCCAGCAAACTGGGCGGCAGTTCCTACAATGAGCAGTTCTTC.

The gene calls are TRBV29-1 and TRBJ2-1; TRBD2 aligns across 10 bases. Germline assignment: CDR1 SQVTM and CDR2 ANQGSEA. The CDR3 length is 15 residues. V was clipped by 5 bases and J by 6 bases; unmatched bases: 10. The CDR3 nucleotides are TGCAGCGTTAGCGGGAGGGCCTTTAGGGTCAATGAGCAGTTCTTC. Its translation is CSVSGRAFRVNEQFF.

V and J are TRBV6-1 and TRBJ2-1, with a possible D match to TRBD1 (5 bases). Germline assignment: CDR1 MNHNS and CDR2 SASEGT. The CDR3 has 15 residues. V shed 6 bases and J shed 4 bases, with 16 bases lying between them. Here the CDR3 reads CASSGTSTDYNEQFF. The CDR3 coding sequence is TGTGCCAGCAGCGGCACGTCGACAGATTACAATGAGCAGTTCTTC.

The chain couples TRBV18 to TRBJ1-5; no firm D call. CDR1 and CDR2 (germline): KGHSH, LQKENI. The CDR3 runs 17 residues. Trimming cost V 1 base and J 0 bases, with 13 bases left between them. CDR3 DNA sequence: TGTGCCAGCTCACCACTCGCCAGGACGATTAGCAATCAGCCCCAGCATTTT. Encoded protein: CASSPLARTISNQPQHF. Variable domain in full (rest from reference TRBV18 and TRBJ1-5): NAGVMQNPRHLVRRRGQEARLRCSPMKGHSHVYWYRQLPEEGLKFMVYLQKENIIDESGMPKERFSAEFPKEGPSILRIQQVVRGDSAAYFCASSPLARTISNQPQHFGDGTRLSIL.

This clonotype turned up a few times. The chain has TRBV7-2 and TRBJ2-1; 9 bases map to TRBD1. J lost 3 bases, V lost 5 bases, and 5 bases had no gene match. CDR1 is SGHTA and CDR2 is FQGNSA in the germline V gene. The CDR3 length is 15 residues. The CDR3 nucleotides read TGTGCCAGCAGCAGGGGGGACAGGGACTACAATGAGCAGTTCTTC. The encoded protein is CASSRGDRDYNEQFF.

This clonotype has just a few counts. The genes are TRBV20-1 and TRBJ2-7; 8 bases are shared with TRBD2. Per the germline V gene, CDR1 is DFQATT and CDR2 is SNEGSKA (reference sequence). V lost 0 bases, J lost 6 bases, and 10 bases stayed unmatched. The CDR3 contains 15 residues. DNA for the CDR3: TGCAGTGCTAGAGATTCCCCAGTAGCGGGAACCGAGCAGTACTTC. Translating gives CSARDSPVAGTEQYF.

This clonotype was seen many times. The chain has TRBV20-1 and TRBJ2-3; a weak D match, TRBD2 (5 bases). V was clipped by 3 bases and J by 7 bases, with 17 bases between them. The CDR3 runs to 14 residues. Germline V gives CDR1 DFQATT, CDR2 SNEGSKA (reference sequence). CDR3 bases: TGCAGTGCTAGGAGCCTCCCGGGGATTAATACGCAGTATTTT. Translation: CSARSLPGINTQYF.

The chain uses TRBV5-1 and TRBJ2-2; D call uncertain. Per the germline V gene, CDR1 is SGHRS and CDR2 is YFSETQ. V was shortened by 0 bases and J by 6 bases, with 12 bases between the two germline ends. The CDR3 runs 15 residues. The CDR3 region has the DNA TGCGCCAGCAGCTTGGATCTTAGTGGGGCCGGGGAGCTGTTTTTT. This translates into CASSLDLSGAGELFF. Supplemented by reference TRBV5-1 and TRBJ2-2, the full variable domain reads KAGVTQTPRYLIKTRGQQVTLSCSPISGHRSVSWYQQTPGQGLQFLFEYFSETQRNKGNFPGRFSGRQFSNSRSEMNVSTLELGDSALYLCASSLDLSGAGELFFGEGSRLTVL.

This clonotype was seen more than once but under ten times. V usage is TRBV7-8 and J usage is TRBJ2-7, with D perhaps TRBD1 or TRBD2 (5 bases each). Germline CDR1 reads SGHVS; CDR2 reads FQNEAQ. V was trimmed by 1 base and J by 2 bases, leaving 12 bases between them. CDR3 length: 15 residues. The CDR3 DNA reads TGTGCCAGCAGCTTAGGGGCCGGGACCACCTACGAGCAGTACTTC. Amino acids: CASSLGAGTTYEQYF.

The chain uses TRBV5-1 and TRBJ2-1, with unresolved D. V was cut by 1 base and J by 0 bases, with 14 bases left in between. The CDR3 is made up of 17 amino acids. Germline lookup yields CDR1 SGHRS and CDR2 YFSETQ. As DNA, the CDR3 is TGCGCCAGCAGCTTGCCCGACCCGAGCTTCTCCTACAATGAGCAGTTCTTC. Translation: CASSLPDPSFSYNEQFF.